This record looks at one TCR beta chain sequence and its context. It lacks a known antigen. Per-base quality was not reported, and no clone a single base away is much larger than it. Participants in the prospective study were enrolled through a virtual design, were aged about 18 to 100 years, and lived in roughly 26 United States geographic areas. In the prospective study, cohorts were assigned on the basis of participant-reported clinical history obtained from a screening survey and a study questionnaire. Recovered participants in ImmuneRACE Cohort 3 were defined as having two consecutive negative NP/OP PCR tests, clearance from a healthcare professional, or resolution of symptoms. In the prospective study, whole blood, serum and a nasopharyngeal or oropharyngeal swab were collected from each participant by mobile phlebotomists. Over an approximately 2-month period, participants in the prospective study had the option of providing additional blood draws and questionnaires. Before DNA extraction, prospective study blood samples were shipped either frozen or at room temperature.

TCRbeta CDR3 regions were amplified from genomic DNA by means of the immunoSEQ Assay, a bias-controlled multiplex PCR. Under the source paper's analysis protocol: Nucleated cell counts per sample were estimated from amplification of reference gene primers within the assay. Sequence reads were collapsed and filtered to measure the absolute abundance of every unique TCRbeta CDR3 rearrangement. For each sample, productive Simpson clonality was calculated by taking the square root of Simpson's diversity index across productive rearrangements. TCRdb mirrors the immuneACCESS table, restricted to in-frame sequences. Some clones are absent from its copies; in checked studies, under half trace to an unresolved V gene, and the reason for the others is unknown. That table is the source of V, J and clone size, and D and trimming were worked out from the DNA. For this sample the table gives roughly 160,000 clones, of which under 90% were detected only once. In total, the top ten clones hold about a sixth of the sample.

This record comes from a study of blood T cell repertoires in COVID-19 (dated by TCRdb to about 2020). The study in broad terms: Samples from collaborators originated in the United States, Italy and Spain and spanned both the acute and convalescent phases of COVID-19. The material from the prospective study consisted of cDNA or gDNA derived from T cells, B-cell-depleted T cells, or PBMCs. The dataset comprised deeply sampled blood TCRbeta repertoires from subjects exposed to, actively infected with, or recovered from COVID-19. The repertoires were released in a freely available public database intended as a resource for research on the immune response to SARS-CoV-2. The samples were drawn from the first 160 participants of the ongoing ImmuneRACE study and from about 1,200 subjects provided by 6 global collaborators. Nearly every sample came with metadata listing a de-identified subject ID, COVID-19 status, age in years and sex. Where available, HLA class I and class II types were obtained from metadata supplied by the sample provider rather than from assay-based typing.

V drops 0 bases and J drops 9 bases, leaving 4 bases in between. The CDR3, from cysteine to phenylalanine, totals 12 residues. Left in the record is the CDR3 DNA by itself, 36 bases read in frame from the first base. The CDR1 and CDR2 encoded by the germline V gene are SGDLS and YYNGEE. What the work shows at the level of the full study, not this receptor alone: The quantity of clinical and demographic metadata differed by source and by participant and was supplied without curation.

The chain uses TRBV9 and TRBJ1-6; the D gene identity is not certain. The source of this sequence is a man aged 55 to 70 who had recovered from COVID-19. The sequenced sample was PBMCs or T cells enriched from blood (not recorded which). The CDR3: CASSVDSSPLHF. The DNA reads as follows: TGTGCCAGCAGCGTAGATAGTTCACCCCTCCACTTT.